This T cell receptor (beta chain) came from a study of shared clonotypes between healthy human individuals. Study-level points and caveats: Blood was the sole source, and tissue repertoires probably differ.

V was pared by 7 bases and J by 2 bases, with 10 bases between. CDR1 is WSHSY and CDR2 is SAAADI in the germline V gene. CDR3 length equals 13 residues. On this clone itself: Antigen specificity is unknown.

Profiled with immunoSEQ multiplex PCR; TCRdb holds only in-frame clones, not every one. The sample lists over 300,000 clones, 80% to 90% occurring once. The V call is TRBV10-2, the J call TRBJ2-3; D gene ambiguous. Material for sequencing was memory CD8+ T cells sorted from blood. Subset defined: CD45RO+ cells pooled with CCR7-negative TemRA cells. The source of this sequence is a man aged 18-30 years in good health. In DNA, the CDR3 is TGCGCCAGCACCGAGACTGTCACAGATACGCAGTATTTT. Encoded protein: CASTETVTDTQYF.